These 10 T cell receptor beta chains originate from one sample sequenced in a study of identical twins. TCRdb re-called the 5' RACE reads with MiXCR, one entry per CDR3 protein. Here the sample spans under 300,000 distinct CDR3 sequences, over 13% being singletons. Sequenced sample: memory (CD45RO+) T cells sorted from blood. The receptors stem from a woman in her late teens or twenties in good health.

The chain couples TRBV7-6 to TRBJ2-2, with D maybe TRBD2 (7 bases). This CDR3 contains 15 residues. V was pared by 3 bases and J by 6 bases, with 14 bases between. Germline-derived CDR1 and CDR2 are SGHVS and FNYEAQ. In nucleotides, the CDR3 is TGTGCCAGCAGCTTGACGGGGGGCCGATCCGGGGAGCTGTTTTTT. The encoded protein is CASSLTGGRSGELFF.

This clonotype showed up just a few times. This chain connects TRBV6-2 or TRBV6-3 to TRBJ1-1; unclear D gene. Germline V gene data show CDR1 as MNHEY and CDR2 as SVGEGT. The length of the CDR3 is 14 residues. CDR3: CATVEGGMNTEAFF. CDR3 sequence (DNA): TGTGCTACCGTCGAGGGCGGAATGAACACTGAAGCTTTCTTT.

This clonotype was counted between two and nine times. The chain links TRBV4-3 to TRBJ2-2; D unresolved. Deletions cut 4 bases from V and 2 bases from J, with 11 bases between. From germline, CDR1 is LGHNA and CDR2 YSLEER. There are 15 residues in the CDR3. The CDR3 region is CASSPERTNTGELFF. The CDR3 DNA reads TGCGCCAGCAGCCCCGAAAGGACCAACACCGGGGAGCTGTTTTTT.

This clonotype was observed a handful of times. The rearrangement links TRBV15 to TRBJ2-1, with 7 bases identical to TRBD2. V lost 2 bases to trimming and J lost 3 bases; unmatched junction nucleotides: 7. This CDR3 is built from 16 residues. Germline CDR1 is LNHNV and CDR2 is YYDKDF (reference sequence). CDR3 in DNA: TGTGCCACCAGCAGATCATCCGGGACTATCTACAATGAGCAGTTCTTC. Amino acid sequence: CATSRSSGTIYNEQFF. Supplemented by reference TRBV15 and TRBJ2-1, the full variable domain reads DAMVIQNPRYQVTQFGKPVTLSCSQTLNHNVMYWYQQKSSQAPKLLFHYYDKDFNNEADTPDNFQSRRPNTSFCFLDIRSPGLGDTAMYLCATSRSSGTIYNEQFFGPGTRLTVL.

This clonotype was counted between two and nine times. This chain links TRBV5-1 with TRBJ2-7; tentatively, D is TRBD2 (5 bases). This CDR3 region has 13 residues. V gave up 1 base and J gave up 10 bases, with 15 bases separating them. Germline assignment: CDR1 SGHRS and CDR2 YFSETQ. The DNA of the CDR3 is TGCGCCAGCAGCTTGCAAGTGGGAGAGGCTCAGTACTTC. Amino acid sequence: CASSLQVGEAQYF.

A few counts support this clonotype. The chain has TRBV19 and TRBJ2-2, with D possibly being TRBD1 or TRBD2 (5 bases each). This CDR3 comprises 14 residues. The germline V gene has CDR1 LNHDA and CDR2 SQIVND (reference sequence). V dropped 7 bases and J dropped 2 bases, with 11 bases sitting between them. CDR3 coding DNA: TGTGCCAGTAAAACGGGACCAAACACCGGGGAGCTGTTTTTT. Encoded protein: CASKTGPNTGELFF.

The chain employs TRBV20-1 and TRBJ1-5, with D tentatively TRBD1 (5 bases). Germline CDR1 DFQATT, CDR2 SNEGSKA (reference sequence). There are 16 residues in the CDR3. Trimming took off 1 base at V and 1 base at J, with 14 bases between the two ends. CDR3 sequence reads: CSARVRPGGSNQPQHF. Here the CDR3 DNA reads TGCAGTGCTAGAGTAAGGCCTGGGGGGAGCAATCAGCCCCAGCATTTT.

In this sample, this clonotype turned up many times. The J gene is TRBJ2-1, the V gene TRBV29-1, with 9 bases fitting TRBD2. The CDR3 runs to 11 residues. Germline lookup yields CDR1 SQVTM and CDR2 ANQGSEA. The junction had 11 bases not matched to a gene; V was cut back by 7 bases and J by 16 bases. CDR3 amino acids: CSAETSGLGFF. The CDR3 region has the DNA TGCAGCGCCGAAACTAGCGGGCTGGGTTTCTTC.

This clonotype occurred a few times. This chain links TRBV4-3 with TRBJ2-1, with 9 bases matching TRBD1. Germline lookup yields CDR1 LGHNA and CDR2 YSLEER. The V segment lost 3 bases and the J segment 4 bases; nucleotides outside the gene matches: 7. The CDR3 is made up of 16 amino acids. The CDR3 bases are TGCGCCAGCAGCCATCATCGACAGGGGGGTTACAATGAGCAGTTCTTC. Protein product: CASSHHRQGGYNEQFF.

This clonotype came up many times. The rearrangement joins TRBV5-1 to TRBJ1-2; D call uncertain. V gave up 1 base and J gave up 3 bases, with 7 bases separating them. The CDR3 is made up of 13 amino acids. Germline-derived CDR1 and CDR2 are SGHRS and YFSETQ. For the CDR3, the DNA is TGCGCCAGCAGCTTGAACGTGGACTATGGCTACACCTTC. The encoded protein is CASSLNVDYGYTF.